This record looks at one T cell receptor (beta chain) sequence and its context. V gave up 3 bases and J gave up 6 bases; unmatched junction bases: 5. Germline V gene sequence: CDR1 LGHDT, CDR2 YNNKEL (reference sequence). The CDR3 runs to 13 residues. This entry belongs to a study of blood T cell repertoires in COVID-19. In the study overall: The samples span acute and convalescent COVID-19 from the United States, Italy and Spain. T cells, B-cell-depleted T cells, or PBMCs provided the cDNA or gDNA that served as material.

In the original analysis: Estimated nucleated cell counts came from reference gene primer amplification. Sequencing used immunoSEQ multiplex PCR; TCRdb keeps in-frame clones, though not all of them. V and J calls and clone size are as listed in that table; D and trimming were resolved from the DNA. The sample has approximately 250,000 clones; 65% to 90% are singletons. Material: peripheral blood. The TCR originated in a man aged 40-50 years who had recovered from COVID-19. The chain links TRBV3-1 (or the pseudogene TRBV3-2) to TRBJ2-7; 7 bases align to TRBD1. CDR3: CASSHVRDSEQYF. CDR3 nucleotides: TGTGCCAGCAGCCATGTCCGGGACAGCGAGCAGTACTTC.